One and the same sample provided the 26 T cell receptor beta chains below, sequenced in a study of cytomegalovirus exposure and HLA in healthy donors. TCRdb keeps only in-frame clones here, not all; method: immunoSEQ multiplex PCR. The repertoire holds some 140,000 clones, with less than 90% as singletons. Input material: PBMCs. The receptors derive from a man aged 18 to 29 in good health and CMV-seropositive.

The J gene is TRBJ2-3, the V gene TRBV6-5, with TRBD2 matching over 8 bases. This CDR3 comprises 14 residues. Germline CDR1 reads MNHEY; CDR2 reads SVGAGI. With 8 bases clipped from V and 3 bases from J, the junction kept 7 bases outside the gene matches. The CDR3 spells CASLSPSGTDTQYF. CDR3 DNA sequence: TGTGCCAGCCTCAGCCCTAGCGGGACAGATACGCAGTATTTT.

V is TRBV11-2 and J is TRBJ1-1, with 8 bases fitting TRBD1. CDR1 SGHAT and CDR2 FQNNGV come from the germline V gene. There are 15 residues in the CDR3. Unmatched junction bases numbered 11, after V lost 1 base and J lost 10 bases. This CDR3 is CASSLGARGLWGAFF. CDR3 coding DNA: TGTGCCAGCAGCTTAGGGGCCAGGGGGCTCTGGGGAGCTTTCTTT.

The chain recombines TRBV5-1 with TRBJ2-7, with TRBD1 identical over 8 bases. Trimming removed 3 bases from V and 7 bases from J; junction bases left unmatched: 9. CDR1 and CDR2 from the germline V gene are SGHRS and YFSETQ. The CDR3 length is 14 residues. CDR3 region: CASSSWTGSGEQYF. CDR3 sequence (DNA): TGCGCCAGCAGCTCCTGGACAGGGTCGGGGGAGCAGTACTTC.

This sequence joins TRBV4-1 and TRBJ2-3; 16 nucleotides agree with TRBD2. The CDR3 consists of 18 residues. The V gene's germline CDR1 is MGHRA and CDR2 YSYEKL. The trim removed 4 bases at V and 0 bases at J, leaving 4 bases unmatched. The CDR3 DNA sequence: TGCGCCAGCAGCCGAGGGACTAGCGGGGGGGCCAGCACAGATACGCAGTATTTT. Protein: CASSRGTSGGASTDTQYF.

The CDR3 reads CASSYSGLPNTEAFF. The DNA of the CDR3 is TGTGCCAGCAGCTACTCGGGACTCCCGAACACTGAAGCTTTCTTT. The gene calls are TRBV5-6 and TRBJ1-1; possibly TRBD1 for D (5 bases). This CDR3 is 15 amino acids long. Germline CDR1 and CDR2: SGHDT and YYEEEE. V lost 3 bases and J lost 1, with 13 bases in between.

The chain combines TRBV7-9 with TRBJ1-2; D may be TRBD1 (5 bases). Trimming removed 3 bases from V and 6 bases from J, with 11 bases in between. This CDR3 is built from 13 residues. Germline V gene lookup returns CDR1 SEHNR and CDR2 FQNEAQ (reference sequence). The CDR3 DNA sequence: TGTGCCAGCAGCTTTGGAGGGGTTGATGGCTACACCTTC. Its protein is CASSFGGVDGYTF. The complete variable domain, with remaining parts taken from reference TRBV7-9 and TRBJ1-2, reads DTGVSQNPRHKITKRGQNVTFRCDPISEHNRLYWYRQTLGQGPEFLTYFQNEAQLEKSRLLSDRFSAERPKGSFSTLEIQRTEQGDSAMYLCASSFGGVDGYTFGSGTRLTVV.

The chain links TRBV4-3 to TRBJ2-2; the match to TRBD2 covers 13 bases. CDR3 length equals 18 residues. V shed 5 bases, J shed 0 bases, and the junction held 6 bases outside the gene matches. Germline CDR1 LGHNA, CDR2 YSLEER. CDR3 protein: CASSFGLAGAPNTGELFF. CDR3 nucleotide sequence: TGCGCCAGCAGCTTCGGACTAGCGGGGGCCCCGAACACCGGGGAGCTGTTTTTT.

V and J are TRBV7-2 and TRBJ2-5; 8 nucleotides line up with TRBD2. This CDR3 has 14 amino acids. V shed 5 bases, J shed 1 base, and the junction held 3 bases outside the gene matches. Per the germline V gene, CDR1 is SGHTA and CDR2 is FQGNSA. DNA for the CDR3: TGTGCCAGCAGCCCCGGGGGGGGCCAAGAGACCCAGTACTTC. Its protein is CASSPGGGQETQYF.

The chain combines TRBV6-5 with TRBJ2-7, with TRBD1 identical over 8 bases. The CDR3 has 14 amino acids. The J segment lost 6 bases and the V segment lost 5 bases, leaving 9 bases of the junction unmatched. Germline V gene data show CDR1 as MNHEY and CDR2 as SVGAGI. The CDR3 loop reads CASSAHDRGSEQYF. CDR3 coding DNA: TGTGCCAGCAGTGCTCACGACAGGGGCAGCGAGCAGTACTTC.

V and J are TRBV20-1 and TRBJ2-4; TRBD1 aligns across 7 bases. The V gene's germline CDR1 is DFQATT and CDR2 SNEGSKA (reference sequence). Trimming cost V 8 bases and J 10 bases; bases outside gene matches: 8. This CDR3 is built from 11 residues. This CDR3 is CSPPLQGIQYF. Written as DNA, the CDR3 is TGCAGTCCTCCGCTACAGGGGATTCAGTACTTC.

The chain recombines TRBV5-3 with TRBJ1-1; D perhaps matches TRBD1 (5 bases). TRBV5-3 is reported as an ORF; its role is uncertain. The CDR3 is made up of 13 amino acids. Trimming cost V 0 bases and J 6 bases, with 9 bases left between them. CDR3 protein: CARSLVDRSEAFF. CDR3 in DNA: TGTGCCAGAAGCTTGGTAGACAGATCTGAAGCTTTCTTT.

The CDR3 bases are TGTGCCAGTAGTATAGAGGGAGCGGGGGGCGGTCAGCCCCAGCATTTT. The encoded protein is CASSIEGAGGGQPQHF. The chain links TRBV19 to TRBJ1-5, with D possibly matching TRBD1 (6 bases). The CDR3 runs to 16 residues. Germline-derived CDR1 and CDR2 are LNHDA and SQIVND (reference sequence). The V and J ends lost 0 bases and 6 bases respectively, with 15 bases between them. Looking up the rest from reference TRBV19 and TRBJ1-5 gives the full variable domain: DGGITQSPKYLFRKEGQNVTLSCEQNLNHDAMYWYRQDPGQGLRLIYYSQIVNDFQKGDIAEGYSVSREKKESFPLTVTSAQKNPTAFYLCASSIEGAGGGQPQHFGDGTRLSIL.

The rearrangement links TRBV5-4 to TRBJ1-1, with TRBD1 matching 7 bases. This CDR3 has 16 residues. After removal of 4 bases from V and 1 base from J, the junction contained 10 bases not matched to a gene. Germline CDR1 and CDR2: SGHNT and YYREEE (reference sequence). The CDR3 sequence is CASSPRVQGGNTEAFF. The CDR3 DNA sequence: TGTGCCAGCAGCCCCCGTGTTCAGGGGGGGAACACTGAAGCTTTCTTT. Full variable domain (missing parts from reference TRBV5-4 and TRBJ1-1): ETGVTQSPTHLIKTRGQQVTLRCSSQSGHNTVSWYQQALGQGPQFIFQYYREEENGRGNFPPRFSGLQFPNYSSELNVNALELDDSALYLCASSPRVQGGNTEAFFGQGTRLTVV.

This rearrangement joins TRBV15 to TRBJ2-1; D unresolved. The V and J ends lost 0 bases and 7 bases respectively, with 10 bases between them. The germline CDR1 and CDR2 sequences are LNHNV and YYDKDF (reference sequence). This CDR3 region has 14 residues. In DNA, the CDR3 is TGTGCCACCAGCAGAGATCTTGCGGAGAATGAGCAGTTCTTC. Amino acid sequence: CATSRDLAENEQFF.

CDR3 nucleotide sequence: TGTGCCAGCAGCGGGGTAGGAGAGGGAGAGGATACGCAGTATTTT. Its translation is CASSGVGEGEDTQYF. This chain connects TRBV9 to TRBJ2-3; tentatively, D is TRBD2 (5 bases). This CDR3 is 15 amino acids long. V was cut by 3 bases and J by 6 bases, with 17 bases left in between. Germline assignment: CDR1 SGDLS and CDR2 YYNGEE.

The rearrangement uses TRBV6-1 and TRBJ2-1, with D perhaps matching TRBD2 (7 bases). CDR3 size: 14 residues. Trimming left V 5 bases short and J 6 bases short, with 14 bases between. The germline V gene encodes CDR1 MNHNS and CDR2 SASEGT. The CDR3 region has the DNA TGTGCCAGCAGTTGGGGGGGGGCGAGCAATGAGCAGTTCTTC. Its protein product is CASSWGGASNEQFF.

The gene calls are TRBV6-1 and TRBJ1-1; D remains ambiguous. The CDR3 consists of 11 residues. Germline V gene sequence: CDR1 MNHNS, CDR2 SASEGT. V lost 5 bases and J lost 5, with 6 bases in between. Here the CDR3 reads CASSSGTEAFF. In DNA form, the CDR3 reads TGTGCCAGCAGTTCCGGGACTGAAGCTTTCTTT.

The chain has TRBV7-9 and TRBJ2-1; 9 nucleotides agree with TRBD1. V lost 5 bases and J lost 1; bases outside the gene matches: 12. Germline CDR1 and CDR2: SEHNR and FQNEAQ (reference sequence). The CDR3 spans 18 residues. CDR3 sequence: CASSERTPGTGSYNEQFF. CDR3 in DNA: TGTGCCAGCAGCGAGAGGACCCCCGGGACAGGGTCCTACAATGAGCAGTTCTTC.

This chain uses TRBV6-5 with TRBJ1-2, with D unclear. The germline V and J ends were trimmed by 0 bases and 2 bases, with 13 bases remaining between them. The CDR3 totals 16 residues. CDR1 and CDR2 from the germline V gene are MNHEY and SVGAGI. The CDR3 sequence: CASSYSTPGINYGYTF. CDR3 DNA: TGTGCCAGCAGTTACTCGACACCAGGCATAAACTATGGCTACACCTTC.

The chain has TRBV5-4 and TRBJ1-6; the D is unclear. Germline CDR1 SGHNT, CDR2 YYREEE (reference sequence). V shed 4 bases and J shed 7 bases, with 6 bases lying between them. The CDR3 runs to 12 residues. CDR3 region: CASSLRNSPLHF. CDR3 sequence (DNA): TGTGCCAGCAGCCTGAGGAATTCACCCCTCCACTTT. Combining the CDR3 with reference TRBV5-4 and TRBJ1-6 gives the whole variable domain ETGVTQSPTHLIKTRGQQVTLRCSSQSGHNTVSWYQQALGQGPQFIFQYYREEENGRGNFPPRFSGLQFPNYSSELNVNALELDDSALYLCASSLRNSPLHFGNGTRLTVT.

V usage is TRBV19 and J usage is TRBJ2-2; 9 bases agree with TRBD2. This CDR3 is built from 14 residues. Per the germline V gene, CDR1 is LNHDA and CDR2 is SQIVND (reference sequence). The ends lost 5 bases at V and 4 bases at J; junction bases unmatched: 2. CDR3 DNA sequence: TGTGCCAGTAGTCGGCGGGAGGGCACCGGGGAGCTGTTTTTT. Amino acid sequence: CASSRREGTGELFF.

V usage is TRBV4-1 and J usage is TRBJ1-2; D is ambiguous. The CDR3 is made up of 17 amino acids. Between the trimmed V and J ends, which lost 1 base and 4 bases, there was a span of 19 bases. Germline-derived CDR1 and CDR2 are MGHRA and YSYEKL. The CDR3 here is CASSQAETGIVSYGYTF. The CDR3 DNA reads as TGCGCCAGCAGCCAAGCCGAGACCGGGATTGTGAGCTATGGCTACACCTTC.

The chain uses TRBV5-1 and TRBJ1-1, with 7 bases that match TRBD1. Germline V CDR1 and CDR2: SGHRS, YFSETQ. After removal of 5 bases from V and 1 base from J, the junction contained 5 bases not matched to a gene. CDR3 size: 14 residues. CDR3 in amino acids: CASREGAGNTEAFF. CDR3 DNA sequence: TGCGCCAGCAGGGAGGGGGCAGGGAACACTGAAGCTTTCTTT.

CDR3 nucleotide sequence: TGTGCCAGCAGCAAAGAGTTTGGGGCGCAGTACTTC. Translation: CASSKEFGAQYF. This chain connects TRBV21-1 to TRBJ2-7; TRBD1 reflects the table's D call only, with no check against the DNA. TRBV21-1 is marked as a pseudogene. The CDR3 runs 12 residues.

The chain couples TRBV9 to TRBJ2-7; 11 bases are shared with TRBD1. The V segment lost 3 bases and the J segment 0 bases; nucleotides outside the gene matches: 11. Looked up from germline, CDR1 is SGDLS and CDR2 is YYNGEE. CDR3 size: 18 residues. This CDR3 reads CASSAGGTGGPRSYEQYF. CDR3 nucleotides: TGTGCCAGCAGCGCCGGCGGGACAGGGGGACCGCGCTCCTACGAGCAGTACTTC. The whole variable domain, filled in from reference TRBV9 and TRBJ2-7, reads DSGVTQTPKHLITATGQRVTLRCSPRSGDLSVYWYQQSLDQGLQFLIQYYNGEERAKGNILERFSAQQFPDLHSELNLSSLELGDSALYFCASSAGGTGGPRSYEQYFGPGTRLTVT.

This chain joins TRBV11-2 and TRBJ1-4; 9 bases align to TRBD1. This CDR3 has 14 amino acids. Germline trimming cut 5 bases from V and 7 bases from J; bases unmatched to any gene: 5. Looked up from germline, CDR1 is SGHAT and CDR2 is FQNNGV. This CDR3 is CASSPGTGSEKLFF. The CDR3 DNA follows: TGTGCCAGCAGCCCAGGGACAGGGAGTGAAAAACTGTTTTTT.